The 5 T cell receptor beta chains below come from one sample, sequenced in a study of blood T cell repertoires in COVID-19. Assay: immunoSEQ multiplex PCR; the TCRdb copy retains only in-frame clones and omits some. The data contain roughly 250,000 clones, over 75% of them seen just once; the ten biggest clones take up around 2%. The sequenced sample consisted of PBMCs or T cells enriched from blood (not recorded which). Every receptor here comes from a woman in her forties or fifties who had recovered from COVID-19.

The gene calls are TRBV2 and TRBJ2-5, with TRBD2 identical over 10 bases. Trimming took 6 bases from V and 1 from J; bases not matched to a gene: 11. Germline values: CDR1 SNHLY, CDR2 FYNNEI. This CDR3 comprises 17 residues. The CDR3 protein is CASSGIRAGGGQETQYF. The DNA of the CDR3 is TGTGCCAGCAGCGGTATTCGAGCGGGAGGGGGCCAAGAGACCCAGTACTTC. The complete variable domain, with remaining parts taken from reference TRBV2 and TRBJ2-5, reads EPEVTQTPSHQVTQMGQEVILRCVPISNHLYFYWYRQILGQKVEFLVSFYNNEISEKSEIFDDQFSVERPDGSNFTLKIRSTKLEDSAMYFCASSGIRAGGGQETQYFGPGTRLLVL.

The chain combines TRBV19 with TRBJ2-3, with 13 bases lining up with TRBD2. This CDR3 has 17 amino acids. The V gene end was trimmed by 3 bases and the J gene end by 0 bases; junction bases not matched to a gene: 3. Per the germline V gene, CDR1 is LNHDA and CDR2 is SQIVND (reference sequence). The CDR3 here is CASSIRTSGGSTDTQYF. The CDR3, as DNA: TGTGCCAGTAGTATCCGGACTAGCGGGGGAAGCACAGATACGCAGTATTTT.

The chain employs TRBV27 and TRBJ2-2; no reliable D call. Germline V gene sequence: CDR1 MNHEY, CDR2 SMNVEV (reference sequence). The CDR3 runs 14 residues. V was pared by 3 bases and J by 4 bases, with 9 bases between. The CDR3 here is CASSLRFTTGELFF. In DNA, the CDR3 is TGTGCCAGCAGTTTGCGCTTTACCACCGGGGAGCTGTTTTTT.

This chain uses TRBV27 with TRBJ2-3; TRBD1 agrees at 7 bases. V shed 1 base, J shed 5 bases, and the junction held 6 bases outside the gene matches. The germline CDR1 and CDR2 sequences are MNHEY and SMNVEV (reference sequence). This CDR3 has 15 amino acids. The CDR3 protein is CASSLLGGAVDTQYF. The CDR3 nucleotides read TGTGCCAGCAGTTTATTAGGGGGCGCGGTAGATACGCAGTATTTT.

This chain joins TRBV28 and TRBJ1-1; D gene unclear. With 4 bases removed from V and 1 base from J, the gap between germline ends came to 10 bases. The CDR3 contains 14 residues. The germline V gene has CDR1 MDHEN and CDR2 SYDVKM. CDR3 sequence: CASSSLSPNTEAFF. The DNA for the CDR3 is TGTGCCAGCAGTTCACTAAGCCCGAACACTGAAGCTTTCTTT.